This is a list of T cell receptor beta chains from one sample in a study of blood T cell repertoires in COVID-19. Some clones are missing from TCRdb's copy, which holds only in-frame ones; the method was immunoSEQ multiplex PCR. The sample lists over 70,000 clones, roughly 84% occurring once. The sequenced sample consisted of peripheral blood. These receptors originate from a man in his sixties with COVID-19, enrolled during active disease. The CDR3 runs from the conserved cysteine through the conserved F or W. A D gene is named only where the DNA matches it firmly. For some rows the clone size is stated as once, few or many, or as a class when expanded; others skip it.

cdr3_nt: TGTGCCACCGGAACCGGGGTTGGCTACACCTTC
cdr3_aa: CATGTGVGYTF
clone_size: .
v_call: TRBV24-1
d_call: .
j_call: TRBJ1-2

cdr3_nt: TGTGCCAGCAGCCAAGATTCGGACAGAGACACTGAAGCTTTCTTT
cdr3_aa: CASSQDSDRDTEAFF
clone_size: .
v_call: TRBV3-1/TRBV3-2
d_call: .
j_call: TRBJ1-1

cdr3_nt: TGTGCCAGCAGCCAAGAGCCGGGAGCGGGGGGGCGAAGCGGGGAGCTGTTTTTT
cdr3_aa: CASSQEPGAGGRSGELFF
clone_size: .
v_call: TRBV4-2
d_call: TRBD2
j_call: TRBJ2-2

cdr3_nt: TGTGCCAGCAGCACAGGGACATCTGGGGCCAACGTCCTGACTTTC
cdr3_aa: CASSTGTSGANVLTF
clone_size: .
v_call: TRBV11-2
d_call: .
j_call: TRBJ2-6

cdr3_nt: TGCAGCGCTGGACAGGGGGAGGCGGGCTACACCTTC
cdr3_aa: CSAGQGEAGYTF
clone_size: .
v_call: TRBV29-1
d_call: TRBD1
j_call: TRBJ1-2

cdr3_nt: TGTGCCAGCAGTCCGACCGAGGGTTCCGGAAACACCATATATTTT
cdr3_aa: CASSPTEGSGNTIYF
clone_size: once
v_call: TRBV6-5
d_call: .
j_call: TRBJ1-3

cdr3_nt: TGTGCCAGCAGTACTAGCGGGGTCTACAATGAGCAGTTCTTC
cdr3_aa: CASSTSGVYNEQFF
clone_size: .
v_call: TRBV11-3
d_call: TRBD2
j_call: TRBJ2-1

cdr3_nt: TGTGCCTGGAATACCGGGGTTAACTCTCTTGGCTACACCTTC
cdr3_aa: CAWNTGVNSLGYTF
clone_size: once
v_call: TRBV30
d_call: .
j_call: TRBJ1-2

cdr3_nt: TGTGCCAGCAGCTCACAGGGGTACTACAATGAGCAGTTCTTC
cdr3_aa: CASSSQGYYNEQFF
clone_size: .
v_call: TRBV6-2/TRBV6-3
d_call: TRBD1
j_call: TRBJ2-1

cdr3_nt: TGTGCCAGCAGCTTAATGGCGGGAGCAAACACCGGGGAGCTGTTTTTT
cdr3_aa: CASSLMAGANTGELFF
clone_size: .
v_call: TRBV7-3
d_call: TRBD2
j_call: TRBJ2-2

cdr3_nt: TGTGCCAGCAGTTTGCTGACTCCTAGCTCCTACGAGCAGTACTTC
cdr3_aa: CASSLLTPSSYEQYF
clone_size: .
v_call: TRBV6-5
d_call: .
j_call: TRBJ2-7

cdr3_nt: TGTGCCAGCAGTCAAGCAAGTCCAGATACGCAGTATTTT
cdr3_aa: CASSQASPDTQYF
clone_size: .
v_call: TRBV7-9
d_call: .
j_call: TRBJ2-3

cdr3_nt: TGTGCCAGCAGCGTTTCCGGGACACCTGACACTGAAGCTTTCTTT
cdr3_aa: CASSVSGTPDTEAFF
clone_size: .
v_call: TRBV9
d_call: .
j_call: TRBJ1-1

cdr3_nt: TGTGCCAGCAGATACACAGCAAACTATGGCTACACCTTC
cdr3_aa: CASRYTANYGYTF
clone_size: .
v_call: TRBV28
d_call: .
j_call: TRBJ1-2

cdr3_nt: TGTGCCTGGATGGGGGGGGCAGGGAGCCATTCGAACACTGAAGCTTTCTTT
cdr3_aa: CAWMGGAGSHSNTEAFF
clone_size: .
v_call: TRBV30
d_call: .
j_call: TRBJ1-1

cdr3_nt: TGCAGCGCTGACGACCCCTTTGCGGGAGATTATGGCTACACCTTC
cdr3_aa: CSADDPFAGDYGYTF
clone_size: .
v_call: TRBV29-1
d_call: .
j_call: TRBJ1-2

cdr3_nt: TGTGCCAGCAGCCCGCCCCGCCAACAGGGTGGAGGGGAGCTGTTTTTT
cdr3_aa: CASSPPRQQGGGELFF
clone_size: .
v_call: TRBV7-6
d_call: .
j_call: TRBJ2-2

cdr3_nt: TGTGCCAGCAGTCTTACTACAACCTACAATGAGCAGTTCTTC
cdr3_aa: CASSLTTTYNEQFF
clone_size: once
v_call: TRBV6-2/TRBV6-3
d_call: .
j_call: TRBJ2-1

cdr3_nt: TGTGCCAGCACCCAGAGACAGGGCTACTCTGGGGCCAACGTCCTGACTTTC
cdr3_aa: CASTQRQGYSGANVLTF
clone_size: .
v_call: TRBV7-9
d_call: TRBD1
j_call: TRBJ2-6

cdr3_nt: TGTGCCAGTAGTATAGATCGTCGGAACTATGGCTACACCTTC
cdr3_aa: CASSIDRRNYGYTF
clone_size: .
v_call: TRBV19
d_call: .
j_call: TRBJ1-2

cdr3_nt: TGTGCCAGCAGCGTAGCGGCGGGCGTCGAACAAACTGAAGCTTTCTTT
cdr3_aa: CASSVAAGVEQTEAFF
clone_size: .
v_call: TRBV9
d_call: .
j_call: TRBJ1-1

cdr3_nt: TGTGCCAGCAGCAAAGGACTAGCGGGAAACACCGGGGAGCTGTTTTTT
cdr3_aa: CASSKGLAGNTGELFF
clone_size: .
v_call: TRBV21-1
d_call: .
j_call: TRBJ2-2

cdr3_nt: TGTGCCAGTATAAAGGACAGGGAGACTTTCTTT
cdr3_aa: CASIKDRETFF
clone_size: once
v_call: TRBV19
d_call: TRBD1
j_call: TRBJ1-1

cdr3_nt: TGTGCCAGCAGAGGGGACAGTAGCAATCAGCCCCAGCATTTT
cdr3_aa: CASRGDSSNQPQHF
clone_size: .
v_call: TRBV2
d_call: TRBD1
j_call: TRBJ1-5

cdr3_nt: TGTGCCAGCAGTCCTGACAGCCAGCTGGGCTACACCTTC
cdr3_aa: CASSPDSQLGYTF
clone_size: .
v_call: TRBV6-5
d_call: .
j_call: TRBJ1-2

cdr3_nt: TGTGCCACCAGCAAGCGCAAGTTCCAAGAGACCCAGTACTTC
cdr3_aa: CATSKRKFQETQYF
clone_size: .
v_call: TRBV15
d_call: .
j_call: TRBJ2-5

cdr3_nt: TGTGCCAGCAGCCGACAGGGGTTTGGCTACACCTTC
cdr3_aa: CASSRQGFGYTF
clone_size: .
v_call: TRBV3-1/TRBV3-2
d_call: TRBD1
j_call: TRBJ1-2

cdr3_nt: TGTGCCAGCAGCGCCAACAGACAGGGCGGCGGGGAGCTGTTTTTT
cdr3_aa: CASSANRQGGGELFF
clone_size: .
v_call: TRBV9
d_call: TRBD1
j_call: TRBJ2-2

cdr3_nt: TGTGCCAGCAGCGAATGGACAGGGGTCTACGAGCAGTACTTC
cdr3_aa: CASSEWTGVYEQYF
clone_size: .
v_call: TRBV7-9
d_call: TRBD1
j_call: TRBJ2-7

cdr3_nt: TGTGCCAGCAGTCCTAGACAGGACACTGAAGCTTTCTTT
cdr3_aa: CASSPRQDTEAFF
clone_size: once
v_call: TRBV12-3/TRBV12-4
d_call: .
j_call: TRBJ1-1

cdr3_nt: TGTGCCAGCAGCTTCGGTACGGTGAACACTGAAGCTTTCTTT
cdr3_aa: CASSFGTVNTEAFF
clone_size: .
v_call: TRBV7-2
d_call: .
j_call: TRBJ1-1

cdr3_nt: TGTGCCAGCAGCCAACTAGCGGACACAGATACGCAGTATTTT
cdr3_aa: CASSQLADTDTQYF
clone_size: once
v_call: TRBV7-3
d_call: TRBD2
j_call: TRBJ2-3

cdr3_nt: TGCGCCAGCAGCTACCTACAGGGGAATCAAGAGACCCAGTACTTC
cdr3_aa: CASSYLQGNQETQYF
clone_size: .
v_call: TRBV5-1
d_call: TRBD1
j_call: TRBJ2-5

cdr3_nt: TGCGCCAGCAGCTTGTCGAGGGTGGACACTGAAGCTTTCTTT
cdr3_aa: CASSLSRVDTEAFF
clone_size: .
v_call: TRBV5-1
d_call: .
j_call: TRBJ1-1

cdr3_nt: TGTGCCAGCAGCCCTCCGGGACTAGCCTCTGGGGAGCAGTTCTTC
cdr3_aa: CASSPPGLASGEQFF
clone_size: .
v_call: TRBV3-1/TRBV3-2
d_call: TRBD2
j_call: TRBJ2-1

cdr3_nt: TGTGCCTGGAGCCCCCCTAAGGGGATTAGTGAAGCTTTCTTT
cdr3_aa: CAWSPPKGISEAFF
clone_size: .
v_call: TRBV30
d_call: .
j_call: TRBJ1-1

cdr3_nt: TGCAGTGCTAGTAGAGGGAGGTTGTACGAGCAGTACTTC
cdr3_aa: CSASRGRLYEQYF
clone_size: once
v_call: TRBV20-1
d_call: .
j_call: TRBJ2-7

cdr3_nt: TGTGCCAGTAGAATGGGGGCAGGGTCATCTTATGGCTACACCTTC
cdr3_aa: CASRMGAGSSYGYTF
clone_size: .
v_call: TRBV19
d_call: .
j_call: TRBJ1-2

cdr3_nt: TGTGCCAGTAGTATAAGTTCTTACAGGGTCGACACCGGGGAGCTGTTTTTT
cdr3_aa: CASSISSYRVDTGELFF
clone_size: .
v_call: TRBV19
d_call: .
j_call: TRBJ2-2

cdr3_nt: TGTGCCACCAGTCCGGACGGGGGGGCCAGGCCCCAGTACTTC
cdr3_aa: CATSPDGGARPQYF
clone_size: once
v_call: TRBV24-1
d_call: TRBD2
j_call: TRBJ2-5

cdr3_nt: TGTGCCAGCACGGAAGAGGGTTCCTCTGGAAACACCATATATTTT
cdr3_aa: CASTEEGSSGNTIYF
clone_size: .
v_call: TRBV6-5
d_call: .
j_call: TRBJ1-3

cdr3_nt: TGTGCCAGCAGCCCTTTCCGGGGGGGAGAAGCTTTCTTT
cdr3_aa: CASSPFRGGEAFF
clone_size: .
v_call: TRBV14
d_call: .
j_call: TRBJ1-1

cdr3_nt: TGTGCCAGCAGCTTAGAGGGGAGGAGTGGAAACACCATATATTTT
cdr3_aa: CASSLEGRSGNTIYF
clone_size: .
v_call: TRBV11-2
d_call: .
j_call: TRBJ1-3

cdr3_nt: TGTGCCAGTAGCATCCTAGGAGGGCGGCCTCAAGGGCAGCCCCAGCATTTT
cdr3_aa: CASSILGGRPQGQPQHF
clone_size: .
v_call: TRBV19
d_call: .
j_call: TRBJ1-5

cdr3_nt: TGTGCCAGCAGTAAGGAGTCGGTCGGGAACACCATATATTTT
cdr3_aa: CASSKESVGNTIYF
clone_size: .
v_call: TRBV6-4
d_call: .
j_call: TRBJ1-3

cdr3_nt: TGCGCCAGCAGCCTAGCTGGCGGGGGAGTCACAGATACGCAGTATTTT
cdr3_aa: CASSLAGGGVTDTQYF
clone_size: few
v_call: TRBV5-1
d_call: TRBD2
j_call: TRBJ2-3

cdr3_nt: TGCAGCGTTGATCTAGGGAGGGGCACAGATACGCAGTATTTT
cdr3_aa: CSVDLGRGTDTQYF
clone_size: .
v_call: TRBV29-1
d_call: TRBD2
j_call: TRBJ2-3

cdr3_nt: TGTGCCAGTAGTCAACAGGGGCCCTATAGCAATCAGCCCCAGCATTTT
cdr3_aa: CASSQQGPYSNQPQHF
clone_size: .
v_call: TRBV19
d_call: TRBD1
j_call: TRBJ1-5

cdr3_nt: TGCGCCAGCAGCTTGAGGAGGGGCACAGATACGCAGTATTTT
cdr3_aa: CASSLRRGTDTQYF
clone_size: .
v_call: TRBV5-1
d_call: .
j_call: TRBJ2-3

cdr3_nt: TGTGCCAGTAGTCCCCCTCGAGCGGGAGTTGTCTACAATGAGCAGTTCTTC
cdr3_aa: CASSPPRAGVVYNEQFF
clone_size: .
v_call: TRBV19
d_call: TRBD2
j_call: TRBJ2-1

cdr3_nt: TGTGCCAGCAGTGAACCCACAGGTTCGGTTCAGCCCCAGCATTTT
cdr3_aa: CASSEPTGSVQPQHF
clone_size: .
v_call: TRBV7-3
d_call: .
j_call: TRBJ1-5

cdr3_nt: TGTGCCACCAGCAGATCTGGAGGAGCGGGAGGGCCTTACGAGCAGTACTTC
cdr3_aa: CATSRSGGAGGPYEQYF
clone_size: .
v_call: TRBV15
d_call: TRBD2
j_call: TRBJ2-7

cdr3_nt: TGCGCCAGCAGCTTGGATGGGGAGAGCTCCTACGAGCAGTACTTC
cdr3_aa: CASSLDGESSYEQYF
clone_size: .
v_call: TRBV5-1
d_call: .
j_call: TRBJ2-7

cdr3_nt: TGTGCCAGTAGTGCTGGACAGGGGGCCTATGAGCAGTTCTTC
cdr3_aa: CASSAGQGAYEQFF
clone_size: once
v_call: TRBV19
d_call: TRBD1
j_call: TRBJ2-1

cdr3_nt: TGTGCCAGCAGCGTAGCGGTGGGGACAGGGACAACGAACACTGAAGCTTTCTTT
cdr3_aa: CASSVAVGTGTTNTEAFF
clone_size: once
v_call: TRBV9
d_call: TRBD1
j_call: TRBJ1-1

cdr3_nt: TGTGCCAGCACTCTCGGGGGACAGACGCCCGAAGCTTTCTTT
cdr3_aa: CASTLGGQTPEAFF
clone_size: .
v_call: TRBV3-1/TRBV3-2
d_call: TRBD1
j_call: TRBJ1-1

cdr3_nt: TGTGCCAGCAGCATGCTTGGGGGCATGGGTCAGCCCCAGCATTTT
cdr3_aa: CASSMLGGMGQPQHF
clone_size: .
v_call: TRBV2
d_call: .
j_call: TRBJ1-5